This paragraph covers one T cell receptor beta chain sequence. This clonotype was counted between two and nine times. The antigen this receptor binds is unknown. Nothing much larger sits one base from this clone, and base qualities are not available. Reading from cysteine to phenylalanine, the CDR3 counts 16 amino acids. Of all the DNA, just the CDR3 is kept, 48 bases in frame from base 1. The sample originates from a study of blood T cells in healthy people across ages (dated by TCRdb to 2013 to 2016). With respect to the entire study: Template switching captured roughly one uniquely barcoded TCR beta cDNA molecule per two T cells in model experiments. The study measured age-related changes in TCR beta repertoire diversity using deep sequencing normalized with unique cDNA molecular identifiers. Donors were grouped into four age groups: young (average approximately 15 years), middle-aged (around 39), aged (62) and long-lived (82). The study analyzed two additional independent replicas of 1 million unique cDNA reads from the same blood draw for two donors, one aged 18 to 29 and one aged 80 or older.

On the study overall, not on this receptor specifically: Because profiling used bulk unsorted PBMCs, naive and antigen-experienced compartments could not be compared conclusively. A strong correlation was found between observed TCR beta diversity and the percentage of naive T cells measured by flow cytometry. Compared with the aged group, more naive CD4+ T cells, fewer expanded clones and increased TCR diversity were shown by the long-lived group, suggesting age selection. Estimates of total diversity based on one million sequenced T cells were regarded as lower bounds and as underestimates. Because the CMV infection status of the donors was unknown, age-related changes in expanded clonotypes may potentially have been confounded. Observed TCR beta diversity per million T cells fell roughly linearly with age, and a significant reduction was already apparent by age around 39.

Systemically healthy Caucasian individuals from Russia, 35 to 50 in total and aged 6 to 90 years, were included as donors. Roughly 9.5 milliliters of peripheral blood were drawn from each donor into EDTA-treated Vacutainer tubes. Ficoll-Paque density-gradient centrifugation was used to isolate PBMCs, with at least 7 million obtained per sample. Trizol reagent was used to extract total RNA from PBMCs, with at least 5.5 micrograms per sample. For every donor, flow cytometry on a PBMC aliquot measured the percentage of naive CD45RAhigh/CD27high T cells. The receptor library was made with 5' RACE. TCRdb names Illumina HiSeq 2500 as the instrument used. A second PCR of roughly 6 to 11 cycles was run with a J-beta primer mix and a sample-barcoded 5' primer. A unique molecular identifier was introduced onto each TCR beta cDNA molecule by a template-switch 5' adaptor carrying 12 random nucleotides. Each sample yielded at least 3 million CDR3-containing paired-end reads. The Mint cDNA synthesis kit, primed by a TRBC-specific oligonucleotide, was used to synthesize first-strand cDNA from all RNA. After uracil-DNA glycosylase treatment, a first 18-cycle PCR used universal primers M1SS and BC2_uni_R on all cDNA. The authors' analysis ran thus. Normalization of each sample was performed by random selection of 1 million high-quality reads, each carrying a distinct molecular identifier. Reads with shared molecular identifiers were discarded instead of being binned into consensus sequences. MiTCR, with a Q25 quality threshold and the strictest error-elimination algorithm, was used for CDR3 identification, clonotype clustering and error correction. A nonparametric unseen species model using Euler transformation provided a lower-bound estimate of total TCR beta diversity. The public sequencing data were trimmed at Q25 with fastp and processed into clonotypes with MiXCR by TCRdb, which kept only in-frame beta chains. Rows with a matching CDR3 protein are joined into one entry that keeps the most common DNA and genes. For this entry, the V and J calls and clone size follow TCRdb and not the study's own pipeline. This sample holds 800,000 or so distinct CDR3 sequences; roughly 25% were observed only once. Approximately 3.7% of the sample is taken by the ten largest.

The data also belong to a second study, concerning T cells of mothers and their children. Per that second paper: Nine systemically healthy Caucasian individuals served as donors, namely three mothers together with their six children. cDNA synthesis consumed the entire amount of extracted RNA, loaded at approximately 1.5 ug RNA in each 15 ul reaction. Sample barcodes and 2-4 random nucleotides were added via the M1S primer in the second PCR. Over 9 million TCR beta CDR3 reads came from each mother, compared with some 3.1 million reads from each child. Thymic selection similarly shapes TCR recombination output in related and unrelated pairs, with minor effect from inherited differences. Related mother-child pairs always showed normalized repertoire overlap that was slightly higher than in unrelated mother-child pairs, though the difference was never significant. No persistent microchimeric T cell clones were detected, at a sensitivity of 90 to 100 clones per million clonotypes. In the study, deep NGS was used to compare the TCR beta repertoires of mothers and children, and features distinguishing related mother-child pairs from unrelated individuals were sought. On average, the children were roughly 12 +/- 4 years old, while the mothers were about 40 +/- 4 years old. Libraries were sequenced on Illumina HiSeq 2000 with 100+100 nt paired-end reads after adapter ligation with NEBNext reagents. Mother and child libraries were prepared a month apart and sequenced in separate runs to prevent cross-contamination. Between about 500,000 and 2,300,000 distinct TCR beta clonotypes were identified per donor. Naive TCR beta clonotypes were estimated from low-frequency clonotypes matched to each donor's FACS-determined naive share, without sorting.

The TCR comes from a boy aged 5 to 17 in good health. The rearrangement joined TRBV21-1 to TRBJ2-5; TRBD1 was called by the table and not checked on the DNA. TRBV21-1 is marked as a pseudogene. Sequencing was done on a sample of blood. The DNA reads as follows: TGTGCCAGCAGCATGGGACAGGGGGTCGCCCAAGAGACCCAGTACTTC. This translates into CASSMGQGVAQETQYF.